Following are 32 T cell receptor beta chains from one sample sequenced in a study of T cell repertoires in cytomegalovirus infection (dated by TCRdb to the late 2010s). Their target antigens are unknown. For sequencing, an Illumina HiSeq 1500 was employed. In TCRdb, the public reads were trimmed at Q25 with fastp and aligned with MiXCR, with productive beta chains retained. For every CDR3 protein sequence, its rows merge into one entry that carries the most common genes and DNA. The sample table contains hundreds of thousands of distinct CDR3 sequences; only one count was recorded for about 39% of them. The top ten hold around two fifths of the sample. Taken with the paper, the label for treatment or condition translates to: in vitro stimulation with specific CMV peptide epitopes to enrich CMV-specific T cells. Sequences were derived from cultured PBMCs, sampled from culture after CMV antigen stimulation. The receptor source for this set is a human donor in good health (CMV status not recorded). Some clones in this sample may be carry-over from other donors' samples.

This clonotype appeared a few times. The rearrangement uses TRBV20-1 and TRBJ2-1, with 10 bases identical to TRBD2. This CDR3 is 13 amino acids long. Looked up from germline, CDR1 is DFQATT and CDR2 is SNEGSKA (reference sequence). The J segment lost 12 bases and the V segment lost 5 bases, leaving 10 bases of the junction unmatched. The CDR3 here is CSAPQLAGTGQFF. CDR3 coding DNA: TGCAGTGCTCCGCAACTAGCGGGAACGGGGCAGTTCTTC.

This clonotype has ten or more counts. V is TRBV28 and J is TRBJ2-7; tentative D call: TRBD1 (5 bases). Trimming pared 7 bases from V and 0 bases from J, leaving 10 bases between. The CDR3 sequence is 13 residues long. Looked up from germline, CDR1 is MDHEN and CDR2 is SYDVKM. The CDR3 nucleotides read TGTGCCAGCATCAAAGGGGCCTCCTACGAGCAGTACTTC. Amino acids: CASIKGASYEQYF.

This clonotype showed up many times. The V and J genes are TRBV6-1 and TRBJ2-7; tentatively, D is TRBD2 (5 bases). This CDR3 contains 16 residues. Germline V gene lookup returns CDR1 MNHNS and CDR2 SASEGT. Between the trimmed V and J ends, which lost 6 bases and 0 bases, there was a span of 18 bases. DNA for the CDR3: TGTGCCAGCAGGGAGGACGGACTTATCAGCTCCTACGAGCAGTACTTC. It yields the protein CASREDGLISSYEQYF.

The rearrangement joins TRBV7-9 to TRBJ1-1; tentative D call: TRBD1 (6 bases). Trimming took 6 bases from V and 3 from J, leaving 17 bases between them. The CDR3 is made up of 15 amino acids. Germline CDR1 SEHNR, CDR2 FQNEAQ (reference sequence). The CDR3 coding sequence is TGTGCCAGCAGGCCTACACGGGGGCGGGACACTGAAGCTTTCTTT. It specifies CASRPTRGRDTEAFF.

The chain links TRBV7-2 to TRBJ2-1; TRBD2 matches 13 bases. The length of the CDR3 is 17 residues. CDR1 SGHTA and CDR2 FQGNSA come from the germline V gene. V lost 5 bases and J lost 3; bases outside the gene matches: 7. CDR3 nucleotide sequence: TGTGCCAGCAGCCTTCGAACTAGCGGGGGGGACTACAATGAGCAGTTCTTC. This gives the protein CASSLRTSGGDYNEQFF.

In its sample, this clonotype was seen once. The chain links TRBV15 to TRBJ1-4; TRBD1 is a possible D gene (5 bases). Germline V CDR1 and CDR2: LNHNV, YYDKDF (reference sequence). The CDR3 is 16 amino acids. The ends were cut back, 5 bases at V and 5 bases at J, with 18 bases in the middle. In DNA form, the CDR3 reads TGTGCCACCAGCCAACCGCGGGGCAGCTTAAATGAAAAACTGTTTTTT. Encoded protein: CATSQPRGSLNEKLFF.

The chain employs TRBV5-1 and TRBJ1-6; D unresolved. Between the trimmed V and J ends, which lost 4 bases and 5 bases, there was a span of 16 bases. Germline V gives CDR1 SGHRS, CDR2 YFSETQ. This CDR3 comprises 16 residues. CDR3 nucleotide sequence: TGCGCCAGCAGCCTCGACGTCGGTGGAGATAATTCACCCCTCCACTTT. Amino acids: CASSLDVGGDNSPLHF.

The chain carries TRBV7-9 and TRBJ1-1, with D possibly TRBD1 on 5 matching bases. The CDR3 is 14 residues long. V lost 0 bases to trimming and J lost 7 bases, with 12 bases between them. Germline CDR1 and CDR2: SEHNR and FQNEAQ (reference sequence). The chain's CDR3 is CASSLAGGSNEAFF. CDR3 nucleotides: TGTGCCAGCAGCTTAGCCGGGGGGTCCAATGAAGCTTTCTTT. The whole variable domain, remainder taken from reference TRBV7-9 and TRBJ1-1, is DTGVSQNPRHKITKRGQNVTFRCDPISEHNRLYWYRQTLGQGPEFLTYFQNEAQLEKSRLLSDRFSAERPKGSFSTLEIQRTEQGDSAMYLCASSLAGGSNEAFFGQGTRLTVV.

The chain combines TRBV28 with TRBJ2-1, with 8 bases fitting TRBD1. The CDR3 runs 13 residues. The V gene end was trimmed by 10 bases and the J gene end by 4 bases; junction bases not matched to a gene: 6. The germline V gene has CDR1 MDHEN and CDR2 SYDVKM. The CDR3 sequence is CAIDRGLYNEQFF. The CDR3 region has the DNA TGTGCCATTGACAGGGGCCTATACAATGAGCAGTTCTTC.

This chain connects TRBV7-2 to TRBJ2-3; 10 positions match TRBD2. There are 16 residues in the CDR3. V lost 2 bases to trimming and J lost 3 bases; unmatched junction nucleotides: 5. Germline V CDR1 and CDR2: SGHTA, FQGNSA. The CDR3 DNA sequence: TGTGCCAGCAGCTTACTAGCGGGAGTTTCTACAGATACGCAGTATTTT. Protein product: CASSLLAGVSTDTQYF.

The chain is built from TRBV28 and TRBJ2-5; 9 nucleotides align to TRBD2. Trimming at V came to 5 bases and at J to 4 bases, leaving 5 bases not matched to a gene. The CDR3 is 14 amino acids. In germline, CDR1 is MDHEN, CDR2 SYDVKM. The DNA of the CDR3 is TGTGCCAGCAGTGCGGGGGGGATTATAGAGACCCAGTACTTC. It specifies CASSAGGIIETQYF.

The rearrangement joins TRBV7-2 to TRBJ2-3; 7 bases line up with TRBD1. The end of the DNA fits TRBJ1-5 better, so the J call may be wrong. CDR1 is SGHTA and CDR2 is FQGNSA in the germline V gene. This CDR3 comprises 20 residues. CDR3 coding DNA: TGTGCCAGCAGCCCCAGGGCGGGCACCGGAGGGGGCCCTAGCACAGATACGCAGCATTTT. It codes for CASSPRAGTGGGPSTDTQHF.

In this sample, this clonotype turned up a few times. V gene TRBV10-3 combines with J gene TRBJ2-7, with unresolved D. Germline V gives CDR1 ENHRY, CDR2 SYGVKD. The V and J ends lost 3 bases and 4 bases respectively, with 13 bases between them. This CDR3 has 14 amino acids. The CDR3 bases are TGTGCCATCAGTGACCAGACTTTTCTATACGAGCAGTACTTC. This gives the protein CAISDQTFLYEQYF.

CDR3 nucleotide sequence: TGTGCCAGCAGCCCCGGGGGGGGGGAGCGAAATGAGCAGTTCTTC. Translated: CASSPGGGERNEQFF. The V call is TRBV5-3, the J call TRBJ2-1; 8 bases match TRBD2. TRBV5-3 is an ORF, and what it does is uncertain. The CDR3 is 15 amino acids. V shed 8 bases, J shed 7 bases, and the junction held 14 bases outside the gene matches.

V is TRBV20-1 and J is TRBJ2-5; D assignment may be TRBD1 or TRBD2 (6 bases each). The germline V gene has CDR1 DFQATT and CDR2 SNEGSKA (reference sequence). V was clipped by 0 bases and J by 5 bases, with 16 bases between them. This CDR3 is built from 15 residues. The CDR3: CSARDRGVPGETQYF. The CDR3 coding sequence is TGCAGTGCTAGAGATAGGGGGGTTCCTGGGGAGACCCAGTACTTC.

In DNA form, the CDR3 reads TGCAGTGCTAGAGATTACAGCGGGGCATGGACCGGGGAGCTGTTTTTT. Its protein is CSARDYSGAWTGELFF. This sequence joins TRBV20-1 and TRBJ2-2, with 7 bases identical to TRBD2. Germline V gives CDR1 DFQATT, CDR2 SNEGSKA (reference sequence). With 0 bases clipped from V and 5 bases from J, the junction kept 9 bases outside the gene matches. The CDR3 runs 16 residues.

This clonotype was found a few times. The CDR3 DNA reads TGTGCCAGCAGTACAGACCCAGATACGCAGTATTTT. This translates into CASSTDPDTQYF. The chain employs TRBV12-3 or TRBV12-4 and TRBJ2-3; D gene ambiguous. V lost 5 bases and J 4 bases, leaving 7 bases between the germline ends. CDR3 length: 12 amino acids.

The chain links TRBV5-6 to TRBJ1-1, with a tentative D call TRBD1 (6 bases). Trimming removed 0 bases at V and 0 bases at J, with 12 bases between. This CDR3 is built from 16 residues. Per germline, CDR1 SGHDT and CDR2 YYEEEE. CDR3 loop: CASSLVGGRMNTEAFF. The CDR3 DNA reads TGTGCCAGCAGCTTGGTTGGGGGCCGCATGAACACTGAAGCTTTCTTT.

V usage is TRBV12-3 or TRBV12-4 and J usage is TRBJ1-2, with 8 bases identical to TRBD1. V lost 7 bases to trimming and J lost 8 bases; unmatched junction nucleotides: 9. This CDR3 spans 13 amino acids. The CDR3 sequence: CASTYYRGEGYTF. The CDR3 bases are TGTGCCAGCACCTACTACAGGGGGGAAGGCTACACCTTC.

The genes are TRBV10-3 and TRBJ2-3, with 9 bases identical to TRBD2. The CDR3 consists of 17 residues. Germline lookup yields CDR1 ENHRY and CDR2 SYGVKD. The V segment lost 3 bases and the J segment 3 bases; nucleotides outside the gene matches: 10. The CDR3 DNA follows: TGTGCCATCAGTGAAGCAGGCGGGGGGGCCGGGACAGATACGCAGTATTTT. Translation gives CAISEAGGGAGTDTQYF.

The V gene is TRBV2, the J gene TRBJ2-5, with 11 positions matching TRBD2. The length of the CDR3 is 15 residues. Per the germline V gene, CDR1 is SNHLY and CDR2 is FYNNEI. V dropped 5 bases and J dropped 4; count of bases not matched to a gene: 6. The CDR3 region is CASSRPLAGGETQYF. The CDR3 DNA reads TGTGCCAGCAGTCGACCTCTAGCGGGGGGAGAGACCCAGTACTTC.

There are a few counts of this clonotype. The genes are TRBV6-1 and TRBJ2-7, with D possibly TRBD1 on 5 matching bases. This CDR3 has 16 residues. Germline V gives CDR1 MNHNS, CDR2 SASEGT. Trimming shortened V by 1 base and J by 0 bases, and 13 bases separated the two germline ends. CDR3: CASSEGTTENSYEQYF. CDR3 DNA: TGTGCCAGCAGTGAAGGCACGACAGAAAACTCCTACGAGCAGTACTTC.

This chain connects TRBV7-9 to TRBJ2-1; 7 bases line up with TRBD1. The CDR3 runs to 16 residues. Germline loops: CDR1 SEHNR, CDR2 FQNEAQ (reference sequence). The V segment lost 4 bases and the J segment 2 bases; nucleotides outside the gene matches: 8. CDR3 coding DNA: TGTGCCAGCAGCTCATCCGGGACAGCCCCCTACAATGAGCAGTTCTTC. This gives the protein CASSSSGTAPYNEQFF.

The CDR3 here is CASSSGSLGANSYNEQFF. The DNA of the CDR3 is TGTGCCAGCAGCTCGGGGTCCCTGGGGGCCAACTCCTACAATGAGCAGTTCTTC. This chain links TRBV11-1 with TRBJ2-1, with a tentative D call TRBD1 (6 bases). V lost 4 bases and J 0 bases, leaving 19 bases between the germline ends. CDR1 and CDR2 from the germline V gene are SGHAT and FQDESV (reference sequence). This CDR3 is built from 18 residues.

This clonotype was counted between two and nine times. J is TRBJ1-1 and V is TRBV11-2; possibly TRBD1 for D (5 bases). Germline CDR1 SGHAT, CDR2 FQNNGV. V lost 5 bases, J lost 0 bases, and 22 bases lay in between. This CDR3 has 18 residues. The CDR3 protein is CASSGQLRDGVMNTEAFF. In nucleotides, the CDR3 is TGTGCCAGCAGCGGGCAACTTCGGGACGGTGTCATGAACACTGAAGCTTTCTTT.

The rearrangement links TRBV11-2 to TRBJ2-5; D is uncertain. The CDR3 consists of 15 residues. Per the germline V gene, CDR1 is SGHAT and CDR2 is FQNNGV. Trimming removed 1 base at V and 5 bases at J, with 14 bases between. The CDR3, as DNA: TGTGCCAGCAGCTTAGGTGCACACGTCGGGGAGACCCAGTACTTC. Encoded protein: CASSLGAHVGETQYF.

The rearrangement joins TRBV5-6 to TRBJ2-1, with no clear D. Trimming took 0 bases from V and 3 from J, leaving 7 bases between them. CDR3 length: 14 amino acids. Germline V lookup: CDR1 SGHDT, CDR2 YYEEEE. The CDR3 here is CASSLGYSYNEQFF. CDR3 DNA sequence: TGTGCCAGCAGCTTGGGTTACAGCTACAATGAGCAGTTCTTC. Full variable domain (missing parts from reference TRBV5-6 and TRBJ2-1): DAGVTQSPTHLIKTRGQQVTLRCSPKSGHDTVSWYQQALGQGPQFIFQYYEEEERQRGNFPDRFSGHQFPNYSSELNVNALLLGDSALYLCASSLGYSYNEQFFGPGTRLTVL.

This sequence joins TRBV4-1 and TRBJ1-1; D uncertain. The CDR3 runs 15 residues. V was trimmed by 4 bases and J by 5 bases, leaving 17 bases between them. Per the germline V gene, CDR1 is MGHRA and CDR2 is YSYEKL. The DNA for the CDR3 is TGCGCCAGCAGCCCGCGACCGGGGATGGTGACTGAAGCTTTCTTT. As protein: CASSPRPGMVTEAFF.

This clonotype was picked up a small number of times. The rearrangement links TRBV19 to TRBJ2-1, with 11 bases identical to TRBD2. Germline CDR1 reads LNHDA; CDR2 reads SQIVND (reference sequence). With V trimmed by 6 bases and J by 1 base, 11 bases remained unmatched. The CDR3 is 18 amino acids. CDR3 bases: TGTGCCAGTAGCCCCAATGGAAGACTAGCGGGATCCTACAATGAGCAGTTCTTC. Translated, it gives CASSPNGRLAGSYNEQFF.

This sequence joins TRBV12-5 and TRBJ1-5, with TRBD1 as a possible D gene (5 bases). This CDR3 is built from 17 residues. Germline V gene lookup returns CDR1 LGHNT and CDR2 FRNRAP. V dropped 5 bases and J dropped 0 bases, with 17 bases sitting between them. Written as DNA, the CDR3 is TGTGCTAGTGGTACCCACGGGGCAGTCTATAGCAATCAGCCCCAGCATTTT. This translates into CASGTHGAVYSNQPQHF.

The chain combines TRBV19 with TRBJ1-1; weak D call: TRBD1 (6 bases). This CDR3 is 17 amino acids long. The V end lost 6 bases, the J end lost 1 base, and 21 bases lay between the germline ends. Germline CDR1 LNHDA, CDR2 SQIVND (reference sequence). The CDR3 DNA reads as TGTGCCAGTAGACCCTTCGGACAGCTAAAGGGGAACACTGAAGCTTTCTTT. Residues: CASRPFGQLKGNTEAFF.

The CDR3 DNA is TGCGCCAGCAGCCCCGAAAGGACAGTAAGGAGTGAGCAGTTCTTC. Residues: CASSPERTVRSEQFF. The V gene is TRBV5-1, the J gene TRBJ2-1; tentatively, D is TRBD1 (6 bases). CDR1 and CDR2 (germline): SGHRS, YFSETQ. The CDR3 totals 15 residues. V was cut by 4 bases and J by 9 bases, with 20 bases left in between.